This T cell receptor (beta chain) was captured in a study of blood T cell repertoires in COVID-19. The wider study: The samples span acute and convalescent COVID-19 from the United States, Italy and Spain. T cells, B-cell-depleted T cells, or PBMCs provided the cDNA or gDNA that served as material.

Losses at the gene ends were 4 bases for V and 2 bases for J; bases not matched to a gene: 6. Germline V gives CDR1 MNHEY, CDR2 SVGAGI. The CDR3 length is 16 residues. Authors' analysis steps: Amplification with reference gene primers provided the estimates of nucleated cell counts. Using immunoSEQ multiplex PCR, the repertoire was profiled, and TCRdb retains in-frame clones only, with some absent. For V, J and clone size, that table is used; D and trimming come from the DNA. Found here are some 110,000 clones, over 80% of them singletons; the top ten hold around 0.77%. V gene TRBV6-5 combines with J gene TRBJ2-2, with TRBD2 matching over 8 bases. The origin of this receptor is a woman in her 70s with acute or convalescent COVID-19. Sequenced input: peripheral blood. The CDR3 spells CASSSERGPNTGELFF. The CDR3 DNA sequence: TGTGCCAGCAGTTCCGAGCGGGGGCCTAACACCGGGGAGCTGTTTTTT.